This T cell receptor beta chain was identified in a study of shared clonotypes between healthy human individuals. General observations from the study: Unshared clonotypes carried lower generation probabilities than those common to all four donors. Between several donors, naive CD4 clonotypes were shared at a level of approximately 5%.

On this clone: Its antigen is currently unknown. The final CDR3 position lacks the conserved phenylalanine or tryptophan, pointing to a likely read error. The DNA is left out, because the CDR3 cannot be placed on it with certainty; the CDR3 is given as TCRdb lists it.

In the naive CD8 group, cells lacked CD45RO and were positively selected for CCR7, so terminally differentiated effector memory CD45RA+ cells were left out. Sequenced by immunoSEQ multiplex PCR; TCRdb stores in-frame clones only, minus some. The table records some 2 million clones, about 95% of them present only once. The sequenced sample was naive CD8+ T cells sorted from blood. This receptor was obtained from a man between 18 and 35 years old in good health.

The CDR3 protein is CAISESVRTGLLL. The gene calls are TRBV10-3 and TRBJ1-6; the table's D call, TRBD1, was not checked against the DNA. The CDR3 totals 13 residues, both ends included. Germline CDR1 is ENHRY and CDR2 is SYGVKD.